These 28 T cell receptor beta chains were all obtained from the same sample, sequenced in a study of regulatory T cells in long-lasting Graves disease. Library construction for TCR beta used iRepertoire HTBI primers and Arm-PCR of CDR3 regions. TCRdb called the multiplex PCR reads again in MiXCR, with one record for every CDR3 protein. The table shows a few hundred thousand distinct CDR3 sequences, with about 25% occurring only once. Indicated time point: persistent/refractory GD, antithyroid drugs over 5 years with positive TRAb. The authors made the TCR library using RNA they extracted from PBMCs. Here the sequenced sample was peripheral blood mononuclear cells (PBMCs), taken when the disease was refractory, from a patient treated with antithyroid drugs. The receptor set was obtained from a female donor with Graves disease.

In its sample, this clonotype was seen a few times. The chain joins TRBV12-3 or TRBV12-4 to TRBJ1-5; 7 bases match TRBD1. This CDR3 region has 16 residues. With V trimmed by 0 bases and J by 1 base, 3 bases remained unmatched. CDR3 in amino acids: CASSLAPGQSNQPQHF. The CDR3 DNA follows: TGTGCCAGCAGTTTAGCGCCGGGACAGAGCAATCAGCCCCAGCATTTT.

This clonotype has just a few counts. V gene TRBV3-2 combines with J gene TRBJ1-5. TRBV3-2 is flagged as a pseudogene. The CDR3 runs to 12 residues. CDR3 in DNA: TGTGCCAGCAGCCAAGATTACAGTCCCCAGCATTTT. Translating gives CASSQDYSPQHF.

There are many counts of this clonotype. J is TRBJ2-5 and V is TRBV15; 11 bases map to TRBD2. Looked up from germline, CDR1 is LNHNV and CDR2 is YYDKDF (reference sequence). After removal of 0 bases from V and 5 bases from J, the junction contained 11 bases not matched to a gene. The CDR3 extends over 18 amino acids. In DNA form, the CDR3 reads TGTGCCACCAGCAGAGATTGGCTAGCGGGAGGTTCCGTGGAGACCCAGTACTTC. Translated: CATSRDWLAGGSVETQYF.

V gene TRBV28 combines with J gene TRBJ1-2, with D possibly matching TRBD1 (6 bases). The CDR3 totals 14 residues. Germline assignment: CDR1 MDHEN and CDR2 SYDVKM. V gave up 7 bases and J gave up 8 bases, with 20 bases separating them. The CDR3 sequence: CASNPGQGQGGYTF. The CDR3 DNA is TGTGCCAGCAACCCGGGACAAGGGCAGGGGGGCTACACCTTC.

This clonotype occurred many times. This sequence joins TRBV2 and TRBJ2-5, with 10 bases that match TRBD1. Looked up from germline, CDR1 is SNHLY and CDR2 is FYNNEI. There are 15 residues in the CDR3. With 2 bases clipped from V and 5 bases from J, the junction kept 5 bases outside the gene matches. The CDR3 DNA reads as TGTGCCAGCAGTGAAACCGGGACAGGGGCGGAGACCCAGTACTTC. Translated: CASSETGTGAETQYF.

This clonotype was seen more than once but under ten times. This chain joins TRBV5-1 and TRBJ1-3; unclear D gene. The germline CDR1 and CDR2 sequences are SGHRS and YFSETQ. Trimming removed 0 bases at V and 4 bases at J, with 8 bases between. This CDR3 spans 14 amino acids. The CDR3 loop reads CASSLVVGGNTIYF. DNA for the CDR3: TGCGCCAGCAGCTTGGTGGTTGGAGGAAACACCATATATTTT.

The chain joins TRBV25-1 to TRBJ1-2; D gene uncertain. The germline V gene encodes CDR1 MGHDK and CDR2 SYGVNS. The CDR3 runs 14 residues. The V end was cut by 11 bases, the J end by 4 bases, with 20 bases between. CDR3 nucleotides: TGTGCCTCCAGTGGAGAGGGAGCTCTCTATGGCTACACCTTC. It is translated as CASSGEGALYGYTF.

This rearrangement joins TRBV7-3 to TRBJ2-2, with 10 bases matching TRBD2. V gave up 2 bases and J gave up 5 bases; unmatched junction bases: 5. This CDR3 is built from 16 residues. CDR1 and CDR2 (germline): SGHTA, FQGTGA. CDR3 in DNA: TGTGCCAGCAGCTTACGGGCTAGCGGGAGAACCGGGGAGCTGTTTTTT. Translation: CASSLRASGRTGELFF.

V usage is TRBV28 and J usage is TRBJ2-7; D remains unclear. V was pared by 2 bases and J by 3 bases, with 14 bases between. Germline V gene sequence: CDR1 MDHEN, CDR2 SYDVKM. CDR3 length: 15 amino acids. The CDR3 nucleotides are TGTGCCAGCAGTTTAGGTGAATTCTGGCTCTACGAGCAGTACTTC. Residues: CASSLGEFWLYEQYF.

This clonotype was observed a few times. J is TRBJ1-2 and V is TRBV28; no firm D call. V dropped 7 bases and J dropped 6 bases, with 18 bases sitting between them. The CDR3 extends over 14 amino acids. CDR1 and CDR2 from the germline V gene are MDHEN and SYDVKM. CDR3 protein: CASTPGQTSDGYTF. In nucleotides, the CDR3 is TGTGCCAGCACCCCGGGCCAAACCTCCGATGGCTACACCTTC.

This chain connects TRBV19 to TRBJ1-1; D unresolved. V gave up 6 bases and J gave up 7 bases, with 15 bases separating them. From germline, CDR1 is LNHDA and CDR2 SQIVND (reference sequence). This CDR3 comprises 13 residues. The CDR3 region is CASRSGGRLEAFF. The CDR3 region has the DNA TGTGCCAGTAGGTCGGGAGGACGGCTTGAAGCTTTCTTT.

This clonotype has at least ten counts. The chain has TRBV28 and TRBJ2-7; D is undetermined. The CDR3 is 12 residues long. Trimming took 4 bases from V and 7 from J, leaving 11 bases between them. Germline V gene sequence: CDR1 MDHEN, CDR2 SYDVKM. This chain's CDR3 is CASSSDLWEQYF. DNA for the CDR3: TGTGCCAGCAGTTCTGACCTTTGGGAGCAGTACTTC.

The CDR3 here is CSARVRQIMNTEAFF. The CDR3 bases are TGCAGTGCTAGAGTAAGACAGATAATGAACACTGAAGCTTTCTTT. J is TRBJ1-1 and V is TRBV20-1, with D perhaps matching TRBD1 (5 bases). Trimming shortened V by 1 base and J by 0 bases, and 12 bases separated the two germline ends. The CDR3 has 15 residues. Germline V CDR1 and CDR2: DFQATT, SNEGSKA (reference sequence).

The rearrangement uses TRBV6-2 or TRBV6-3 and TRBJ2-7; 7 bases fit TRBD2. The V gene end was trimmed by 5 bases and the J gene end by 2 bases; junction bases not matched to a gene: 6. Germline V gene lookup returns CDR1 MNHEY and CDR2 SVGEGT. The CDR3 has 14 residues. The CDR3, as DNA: TGTGCCAGCAGTCCCCGGACTAGTCCCTACGAGCAGTACTTC. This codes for CASSPRTSPYEQYF.

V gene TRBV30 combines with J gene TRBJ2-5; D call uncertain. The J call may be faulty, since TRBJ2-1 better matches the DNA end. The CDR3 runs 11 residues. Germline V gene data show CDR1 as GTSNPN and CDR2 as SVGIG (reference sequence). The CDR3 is CAGPRWDEQFF. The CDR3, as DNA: TGTGCCGGCCCCCGGTGGGATGAGCAGTTCTTC.

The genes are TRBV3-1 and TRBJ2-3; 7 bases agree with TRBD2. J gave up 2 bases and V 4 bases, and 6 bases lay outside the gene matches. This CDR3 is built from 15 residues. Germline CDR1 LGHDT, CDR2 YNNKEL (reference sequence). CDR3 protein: CASSPGTTTTDTQYF. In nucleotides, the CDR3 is TGTGCCAGCAGCCCTGGGACTACCACCACAGATACGCAGTATTTT.

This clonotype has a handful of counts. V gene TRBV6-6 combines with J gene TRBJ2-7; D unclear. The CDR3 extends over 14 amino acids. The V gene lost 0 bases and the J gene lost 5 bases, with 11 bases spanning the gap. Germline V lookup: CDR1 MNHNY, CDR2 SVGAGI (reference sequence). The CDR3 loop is CASSYSRNQNEQYF. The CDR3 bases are TGTGCCAGCAGTTACTCGAGGAATCAGAACGAGCAGTACTTC.

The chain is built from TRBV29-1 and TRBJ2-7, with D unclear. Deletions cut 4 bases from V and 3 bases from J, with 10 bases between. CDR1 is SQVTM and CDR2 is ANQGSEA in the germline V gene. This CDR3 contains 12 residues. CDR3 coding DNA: TGCAGCGTTGTATCCAGCAACTACGAGCAGTACTTC. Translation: CSVVSSNYEQYF.

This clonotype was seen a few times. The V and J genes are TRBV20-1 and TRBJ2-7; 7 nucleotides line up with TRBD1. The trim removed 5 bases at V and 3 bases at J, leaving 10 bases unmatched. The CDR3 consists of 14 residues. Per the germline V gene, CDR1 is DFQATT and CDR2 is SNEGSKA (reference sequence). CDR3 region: CSAHPPGQNYEQYF. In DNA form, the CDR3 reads TGCAGTGCTCACCCCCCGGGACAGAACTACGAGCAGTACTTC.

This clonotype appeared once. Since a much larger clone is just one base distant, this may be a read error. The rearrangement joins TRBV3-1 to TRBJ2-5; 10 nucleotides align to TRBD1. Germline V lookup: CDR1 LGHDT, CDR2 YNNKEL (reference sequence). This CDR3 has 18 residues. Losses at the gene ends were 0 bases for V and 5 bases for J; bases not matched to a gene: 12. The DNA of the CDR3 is TGTGCCAGCAGCCAAGAAGCACCGGACAGGGGGGAGGAGGAGACCCAGTACTTC. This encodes CASSQEAPDRGEEETQYF.

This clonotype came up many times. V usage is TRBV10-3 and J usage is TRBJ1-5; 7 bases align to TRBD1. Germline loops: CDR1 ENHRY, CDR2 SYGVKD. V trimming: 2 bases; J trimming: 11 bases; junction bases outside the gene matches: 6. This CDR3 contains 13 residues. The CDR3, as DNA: TGTGCCATCAGTGAGGGGACAGTCAATGCCCAGCATTTT. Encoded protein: CAISEGTVNAQHF.

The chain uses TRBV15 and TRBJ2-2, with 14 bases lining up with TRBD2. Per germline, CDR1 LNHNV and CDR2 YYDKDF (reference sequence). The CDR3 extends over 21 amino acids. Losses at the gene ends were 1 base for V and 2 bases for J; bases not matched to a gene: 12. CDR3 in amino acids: CATSRGTSGRWGGTNTGELFF. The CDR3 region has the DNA TGTGCCACCAGCAGAGGGACTAGCGGGAGGTGGGGGGGCACTAACACCGGGGAGCTGTTTTTT.

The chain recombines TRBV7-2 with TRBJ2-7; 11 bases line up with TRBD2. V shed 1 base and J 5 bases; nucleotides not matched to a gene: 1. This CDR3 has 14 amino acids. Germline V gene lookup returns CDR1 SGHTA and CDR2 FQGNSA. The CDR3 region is CASSLGLAGHEQYF. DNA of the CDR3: TGTGCCAGCAGCTTAGGACTAGCGGGGCACGAGCAGTACTTC. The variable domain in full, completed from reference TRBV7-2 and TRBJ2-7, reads GAGVSQSPSNKVTEKGKDVELRCDPISGHTALYWYRQSLGQGLEFLIYFQGNSAPDKSGLPSDRFSAERTGGSVSTLTIQRTQQEDSAVYLCASSLGLAGHEQYFGPGTRLTVT.

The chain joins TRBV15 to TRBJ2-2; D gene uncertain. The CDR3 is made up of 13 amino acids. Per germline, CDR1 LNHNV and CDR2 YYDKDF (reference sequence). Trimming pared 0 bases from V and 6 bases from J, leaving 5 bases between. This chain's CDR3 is CATSRDLPGELFF. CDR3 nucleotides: TGTGCCACCAGCAGAGATCTGCCCGGGGAGCTGTTTTTT.

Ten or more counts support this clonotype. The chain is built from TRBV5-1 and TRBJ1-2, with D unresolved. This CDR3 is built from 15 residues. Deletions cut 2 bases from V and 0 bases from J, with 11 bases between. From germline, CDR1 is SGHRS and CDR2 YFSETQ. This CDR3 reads CASSFLTFTNYGYTF. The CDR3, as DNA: TGCGCCAGCAGCTTCCTGACGTTCACTAACTATGGCTACACCTTC.

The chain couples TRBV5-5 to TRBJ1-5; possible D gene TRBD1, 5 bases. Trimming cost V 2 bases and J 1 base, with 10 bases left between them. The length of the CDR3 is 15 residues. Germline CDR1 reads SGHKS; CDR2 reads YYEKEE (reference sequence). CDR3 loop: CASSLTSGSNQPQHF. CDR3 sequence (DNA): TGTGCCAGCAGCTTAACCTCAGGGAGCAATCAGCCCCAGCATTTT.

The CDR3 sequence is CASSDGLTGGTQYF. The CDR3 nucleotides read TGTGCCAGCAGTGACGGGCTTACCGGGGGGACCCAGTACTTC. This chain joins TRBV2 and TRBJ2-5, with D tentatively TRBD2 (6 bases). The germline CDR1 and CDR2 sequences are SNHLY and FYNNEI. The V gene lost 3 bases and the J gene lost 7 bases, with 15 bases spanning the gap. This CDR3 has 14 amino acids.

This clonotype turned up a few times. The CDR3 bases are TGCAGTGCTAGATCCTCCGGGTATCGGTCGGCCGCTTATGGCTACACCTTC. Its protein is CSARSSGYRSAAYGYTF. The chain links TRBV20-1 to TRBJ1-2; D gene unclear. The CDR3 has 17 residues. Germline CDR1 and CDR2: DFQATT and SNEGSKA (reference sequence). Trimming took 2 bases from V and 5 from J, leaving 24 bases between them.